Below, one TCR beta chain is given with its context. Assay execution took place at the deep level. PCR replicates from unsorted PBMC used around 300 ng DNA, and this amount was 25,000 to 30,000 T cell genomes. The method was immunoSEQ multiplex PCR; TCRdb's version includes in-frame clones alone and lacks a portion of them. The profile covers some 480,000 clones, with around 80% appearing a single time and over 9.5% taken by the ten largest. The sample is drawn from a study of shared clonotypes between healthy human individuals. Sequenced input: PBMCs. The TCR was taken from a woman aged 40 to 50 in good health. Some clones in this sample may be carry-over from other donors' samples.

CDR3 nucleotides: TGTGCCAGCAGCTTAAGAGTCGCTTCCTACAATGAGCAGTTCTTC. It specifies CASSLRVASYNEQFF. The genes are TRBV7-3 and TRBJ2-1; D remains ambiguous. The CDR3 loop spans 15 amino acids. Germline V gene lookup returns CDR1 SGHTA and CDR2 FQGTGA. V was trimmed by 1 base and J by 1 base, leaving 8 bases between them.